A selection of T cell receptor beta chains follows, all from one sample in a study of T cells in Graves' hyperthyroidism and ophthalmopathy. TCRdb reprocessed the multiplex PCR reads with MiXCR, giving one entry per CDR3 protein. The sample lists hundreds of thousands of distinct CDR3 sequences, 15% to 20% seen once, with 3% to 4% in the top ten. The sample comprised blood. These receptors were obtained from a woman aged 25 to 45 with Graves' hyperthyroidism. Each CDR3 is given with its conserved first and last residue. A D gene is named only where the DNA matches it firmly. Not all rows give a size; the values are once, few, many and, for expanded clones, a class.

CDR3 DNA: TGTGCCAGCAGTGACCAGGGGGCTATCTACGAGCAGTACTTC
CDR3 protein: CASSDQGAIYEQYF
D gene: TRBD1
clone size: many
V gene: TRBV28
J gene: TRBJ2-7

CDR3 DNA: TGTGCCAGCAGTGGGGGACGGTTGAACACTGAAGCTTTCTTT
CDR3 protein: CASSGGRLNTEAFF
D gene: -
clone size: many
V gene: TRBV6-1
J gene: TRBJ1-1

CDR3 DNA: TGTGCCAGCAGGCCGGGGCAGACCCTGAACACTGAAGCTTTCTTT
CDR3 protein: CASRPGQTLNTEAFF
D gene: -
clone size: many
V gene: TRBV12-3/TRBV12-4
J gene: TRBJ1-1

CDR3 DNA: TGCAGCGTTATTGGGGGGAACACTGAAGCTTTCTTT
CDR3 protein: CSVIGGNTEAFF
D gene: -
clone size: -
V gene: TRBV29-1
J gene: TRBJ1-1

CDR3 DNA: TGTGCCAGCAGCCGGACTAGCGCATCCTACGAGCAGTACTTC
CDR3 protein: CASSRTSASYEQYF
D gene: TRBD2
clone size: -
V gene: TRBV9
J gene: TRBJ2-7

CDR3 DNA: TGCGCCAGCAGCCCCGGACACGACAAGTACTTC
CDR3 protein: CASSPGHDKYF
D gene: -
clone size: few
V gene: TRBV5-1
J gene: TRBJ2-7

CDR3 DNA: TGTGCCAGCAGCTTCCCGGAACGGGACACCGAAGGGTTTAATGAAAAACTGTTTTTT
CDR3 protein: CASSFPERDTEGFNEKLFF
D gene: -
clone size: few
V gene: TRBV7-2
J gene: TRBJ1-4

CDR3 DNA: TGTGCCAGCAGCTTAGAGGGACTAGGACGGGTCAATGAGCAGTTCTTC
CDR3 protein: CASSLEGLGRVNEQFF
D gene: TRBD2
clone size: many
V gene: TRBV7-6
J gene: TRBJ2-1

CDR3 DNA: TGTGCCAGCAGCTCAGTCGGGAGACTACCGTACTTC
CDR3 protein: CASSSVGRLPYF
D gene: -
clone size: -
V gene: TRBV13
J gene: TRBJ2-5

CDR3 DNA: TGTGCCAGCAGTCCCAATGCCCTCACAGGGAACACTGAAGCTTTCTTT
CDR3 protein: CASSPNALTGNTEAFF
D gene: -
clone size: many
V gene: TRBV7-3
J gene: TRBJ1-1

CDR3 DNA: TGTGCCAGTAGTTGGGCTAGCGCTTCCTACGAGCAGTACTTC
CDR3 protein: CASSWASASYEQYF
D gene: -
clone size: -
V gene: TRBV19
J gene: TRBJ2-7

CDR3 DNA: TGTGCCAGTAGGGACGACAGGGGCACTGAAGCTTTCTTT
CDR3 protein: CASRDDRGTEAFF
D gene: TRBD1
clone size: many
V gene: TRBV19
J gene: TRBJ1-1

CDR3 DNA: TGTGCCAGCAGTTTCAGCTTGCCCTATGGCTACACCTTC
CDR3 protein: CASSFSLPYGYTF
D gene: -
clone size: few
V gene: TRBV7-2
J gene: TRBJ1-2

CDR3 DNA: TGTGCCAGCAGCTACGGACGCGGAGAATACGAGCAGTACTTC
CDR3 protein: CASSYGRGEYEQYF
D gene: -
clone size: few
V gene: TRBV3-1
J gene: TRBJ2-7

CDR3 DNA: TGTGCCAGCAGCCAAGATTGGCAGAGCACAGATACGCAGTATTTT
CDR3 protein: CASSQDWQSTDTQYF
D gene: -
clone size: few
V gene: TRBV3-1
J gene: TRBJ2-3

CDR3 DNA: TGTGCCAGCAGTGGGACAGCTAACACTGAAGCTTTCTTT
CDR3 protein: CASSGTANTEAFF
D gene: -
clone size: many
V gene: TRBV6-1
J gene: TRBJ1-1

CDR3 DNA: TGTGCCTGGATCTATCTAGCTAACTATGGCCACACCTTC
CDR3 protein: CAWIYLANYGHTF
D gene: -
clone size: few
V gene: TRBV30
J gene: TRBJ1-2

CDR3 DNA: TGTGCCAGCAGCCGGGACGCGAACACTGAAGCTTTCTTT
CDR3 protein: CASSRDANTEAFF
D gene: -
clone size: many
V gene: TRBV12-3/TRBV12-4
J gene: TRBJ1-1

CDR3 DNA: TGTGCCAGTATCCCACAGGGAGAAAGCACTGAAGCTTTCTTT
CDR3 protein: CASIPQGESTEAFF
D gene: -
clone size: -
V gene: TRBV19
J gene: TRBJ1-1